This TCR beta chain was documented in a study of blood T cell repertoires in COVID-19. The overall study: Donors in the United States, Italy and Spain gave samples during acute or convalescent COVID-19. The analysed material was cDNA or gDNA that came from T cells, B-cell-depleted T cells, or PBMCs.

Germline V gives CDR1 SGHNT, CDR2 YYREEE (reference sequence). The V gene lost 0 bases and the J gene lost 7 bases, with 10 bases spanning the gap. This CDR3 is built from 13 residues. In the original processing: Counts of nucleated cells, estimated from reference gene primer amplification, were obtained. TCRdb's table, derived via immunoSEQ multiplex PCR, lists solely in-frame clones and lacks some. V, J and clone size are those of that table, while D and trimming were read from the DNA. There are roughly 81,000 clones in the sample; more than 75% occur only once, and 10% lies in the top ten. The genes are TRBV5-4 and TRBJ1-2; D is perhaps TRBD1 (6 bases). The material sequenced was peripheral blood. This TCR was sampled from a man aged 55 to 70 with acute or convalescent COVID-19. CDR3 coding DNA: TGTGCCAGCAGCTTGGGACAGGTGGTTGGCTACACCTTC. Protein: CASSLGQVVGYTF. Looking up the rest from reference TRBV5-4 and TRBJ1-2 gives the full variable domain: ETGVTQSPTHLIKTRGQQVTLRCSSQSGHNTVSWYQQALGQGPQFIFQYYREEENGRGNFPPRFSGLQFPNYSSELNVNALELDDSALYLCASSLGQVVGYTFGSGTRLTVV.